This T cell receptor beta chain was retrieved from a study of shared clonotypes between healthy human individuals. Study context: CD8 memory received one plate per donor, CD8 naive two, CD4 memory three and CD4 naive three.

Study-wide results and caveats: Estimated clonotype richness was generally higher in naive than memory subsets. Naive CD4 clonotypes were shared across a handful of donors at roughly 5.3%. Represented diversity (both genetic and exposure-history) was limited by the small number of donors.

With regard to this clone: Antigen unknown.

Per germline, CDR1 SQVTM and CDR2 ANQGSEA. V trimming: 2 bases; J trimming: 3 bases; junction bases outside the gene matches: 13. The CDR3 has 17 residues. It was CD45RO-negative cells, positively selected for CCR7, that made up naive CD8 cells, with terminally differentiated effector memory CD45RA+ cells excluded. Measured with immunoSEQ multiplex PCR; TCRdb has only the in-frame clones, and not every one. The data contain approximately 2,000,000 clones, about 94% of them seen just once; the ten biggest clones take up over 1.5%. This sequence originates from a man aged 18 to 35 in good health. Some clones in this sample may be carry-over from other donors' samples. J is TRBJ2-7 and V is TRBV29-1; 10 bases match TRBD2. The specimen was naive CD8+ T cells from PBMCs. In DNA form, the CDR3 reads TGCAGCGTTGAAATATCCCCTAGCGGGAGCCTTTACTACGAGCAGTACTTC. Translation: CSVEISPSGSLYYEQYF.